This TCR beta chain is drawn from a study of blood T cells in healthy people across ages. Alongside a J-beta primer mix, a sample-barcoded 5' primer served in a second PCR lasting roughly 6 to 12 cycles. Via MiXCR, TCRdb re-called the 5' RACE reads, giving one row per CDR3 protein. The sample lists around 850,000 distinct CDR3 sequences, roughly 40% occurring once. Germline V gene sequence: CDR1 SGHTA, CDR2 FQGNSA. The CDR3 is 15 residues long. V was pared by 5 bases and J by 4 bases, with 9 bases of the junction left unmatched. General study findings and limits: Diversity was higher, and naive CD4+ cells more numerous, in long-lived donors than in aged donors. Across the age range, TCR beta diversity per million T cells fell in a roughly linear way.

Details on this clonotype: Its antigen is undetermined.

The sequence was obtained from a man between 18 and 35 years old in good health. The gene calls are TRBV7-2 and TRBJ2-3; 7 nucleotides match TRBD1. The sample comprised blood. CDR3 amino acids: CASSTQTGTADTQYF. In DNA form, the CDR3 reads TGTGCCAGCAGCACTCAGACAGGGACGGCAGATACGCAGTATTTT.